Below, 23 T cell receptor beta chains from the same sample are listed, as sequenced in a study of shared clonotypes between healthy human individuals. The protocol was immunoSEQ multiplex PCR, while the TCRdb copy is restricted to in-frame clones and leaves out a portion. The sample holds hundreds of thousands of clones, roughly 70% seen once. Sequencing was carried out using memory CD4+ T cells sorted from blood. As to subset: CD45RA-negative fraction. Source of these receptors: a woman aged 25 to 39 in good health.

This clone was detected many times. This CDR3 reads CASSSGVTAKNYGYTF. The CDR3 DNA reads TGTGCCAGCAGCTCTGGAGTGACAGCTAAGAACTATGGCTACACCTTC. V and J are TRBV5-4 and TRBJ1-2, with D possibly matching TRBD1 (5 bases). The CDR3 totals 16 residues. Per the germline V gene, CDR1 is SGHNT and CDR2 is YYREEE (reference sequence). With 3 bases removed from V and 2 bases from J, the gap between germline ends came to 17 bases. The full variable domain, its missing parts supplied by reference TRBV5-4 and TRBJ1-2, is ETGVTQSPTHLIKTRGQQVTLRCSSQSGHNTVSWYQQALGQGPQFIFQYYREEENGRGNFPPRFSGLQFPNYSSELNVNALELDDSALYLCASSSGVTAKNYGYTFGSGTRLTVV.

The J gene is TRBJ1-1, the V gene TRBV19; D gene ambiguous. V lost 3 bases, J lost 11 bases, and 10 bases lay in between. The CDR3 loop spans 11 amino acids. Germline assignment: CDR1 LNHDA and CDR2 SQIVND (reference sequence). CDR3 residues: CASSIGVLAFF. The CDR3 DNA sequence: TGTGCCAGTAGTATCGGGGTGTTGGCTTTCTTT.

V usage is TRBV30 and J usage is TRBJ1-2; D gene uncertain. V lost 4 bases, J lost 1 base, and 13 bases lay in between. Germline loops: CDR1 GTSNPN, CDR2 SVGIG (reference sequence). There are 14 residues in the CDR3. The CDR3 protein is CAWTNSALNYGYTF. Written as DNA, the CDR3 is TGTGCCTGGACGAACAGCGCTCTTAACTATGGCTACACCTTC.

The V and J genes are TRBV7-7 and TRBJ2-7; D remains ambiguous. The CDR3 is made up of 13 amino acids. Per the germline V gene, CDR1 is SSHAT and CDR2 is FNYEAQ (reference sequence). V shed 1 base and J shed 3 bases, with 7 bases lying between them. The CDR3 DNA reads TGTGCCAGCAGCTTAGGACTTAACTACGAGCAGTACTTC. Encoded protein: CASSLGLNYEQYF.

The CDR3 sequence: CASSFPTSGYGDTQYF. In nucleotides, the CDR3 is TGTGCCAGCAGCTTTCCGACTAGCGGGTACGGGGATACGCAGTATTTT. The chain employs TRBV7-2 and TRBJ2-3; 10 positions agree with TRBD2. The CDR3 spans 16 residues. Per the germline V gene, CDR1 is SGHTA and CDR2 is FQGNSA. V shed 3 bases and J 6 bases; nucleotides not matched to a gene: 9.

As to this clone: Distinct nucleotide sequences in the sample also encode this CDR3. V usage is TRBV5-1 and J usage is TRBJ2-1, with D possibly being TRBD2 (5 bases). The germline V and J ends were trimmed by 0 bases and 2 bases, with 9 bases remaining between them. There are 15 residues in the CDR3. CDR1 is SGHRS, CDR2 YFSETQ, per germline. The CDR3 spells CASSLASGTYNEQFF. The DNA for the CDR3 is TGCGCCAGCAGCTTGGCAAGCGGAACCTACAATGAGCAGTTCTTC.

In this sample, this clone turned up once. Other DNA sequences from this sample encode an identical CDR3 as well. This chain joins TRBV11-2 and TRBJ1-2, with 8 bases that match TRBD1. The length of the CDR3 is 13 residues. The V segment lost 1 base and the J segment 6 bases; nucleotides outside the gene matches: 1. CDR1 is SGHAT and CDR2 is FQNNGV in the germline V gene. CDR3 in amino acids: CASSLGTGNGYTF. In DNA form, the CDR3 reads TGTGCCAGCAGCTTAGGGACAGGGAATGGCTACACCTTC.

This clone showed up just once. The chain has TRBV28 and TRBJ1-5; 9 bases are shared with TRBD1. Germline trimming cut 1 base from V and 9 bases from J; bases unmatched to any gene: 10. CDR1 MDHEN and CDR2 SYDVKM come from the germline V gene. The CDR3 spans 16 residues. The CDR3 spells CASSLFPGQGLSPQHF. The CDR3 DNA is TGTGCCAGCAGTTTATTCCCCGGACAGGGGTTATCGCCCCAGCATTTT.

This chain links TRBV28 with TRBJ1-5; 7 bases align to TRBD1. Germline V gene lookup returns CDR1 MDHEN and CDR2 SYDVKM. V lost 5 bases and J lost 4; bases outside the gene matches: 5. The CDR3 extends over 14 amino acids. The CDR3 spells CASSPRQGNQPQHF. Written as DNA, the CDR3 is TGTGCCAGCAGTCCTAGACAGGGTAATCAGCCCCAGCATTTT.

The V and J genes are TRBV30 and TRBJ1-1; D ambiguous. The CDR3 runs 11 residues. Germline V gene sequence: CDR1 GTSNPN, CDR2 SVGIG (reference sequence). CDR3 sequence: CAHTLNTEAFF. The CDR3 DNA reads as TGTGCGCACACCCTAAACACTGAAGCTTTCTTT. Full variable domain (rest looked up from reference TRBV30 and TRBJ1-1): SQTIHQWPATLVQPVGSPLSLECTVEGTSNPNLYWYRQAAGRGLQLLFYSVGIGQISSEVPQNLSASRPQDRQFILSSKKLLLSDSGFYLCAHTLNTEAFFGQGTRLTVV.

The genes are TRBV28 and TRBJ1-2, with D possibly matching TRBD1 (5 bases). V was clipped by 4 bases and J by 3 bases, with 15 bases between them. This CDR3 has 15 amino acids. CDR1 MDHEN and CDR2 SYDVKM come from the germline V gene. Here the CDR3 DNA reads TGTGCCAGCAGTTCAACCACCGGGACCCACTATGGCTACACCTTC. Its protein is CASSSTTGTHYGYTF.

The chain joins TRBV6-5 to TRBJ1-1, with a tentative D call TRBD1 (6 bases). The germline gives CDR1 MNHEY, CDR2 SVGAGI. The V and J ends lost 6 bases and 5 bases respectively, with 19 bases between them. This CDR3 has 15 amino acids. The DNA for the CDR3 is TGTGCCAGCAGCCGGGAGGCAGGGGCTCGGACTGAAGCTTTCTTT. Protein product: CASSREAGARTEAFF.

This clone was seen ten or more times. V is TRBV6-5 and J is TRBJ2-6; D gene uncertain. Germline V CDR1 and CDR2: MNHEY, SVGAGI. This CDR3 is 15 amino acids long. The ends were cut back, 5 bases at V and 4 bases at J, with 12 bases in the middle. The CDR3 coding sequence is TGTGCCAGCAGTGCCGCGGCCTTAGGGGCCAACGTCCTGACTTTC. Residues: CASSAAALGANVLTF.

The rearrangement joins TRBV28 to TRBJ2-5; D uncertain. V lost 4 bases and J 4 bases, leaving 13 bases between the germline ends. This CDR3 has 14 residues. Germline V lookup: CDR1 MDHEN, CDR2 SYDVKM. CDR3: CASSYFVGRETQYF. CDR3 bases: TGTGCCAGCAGTTATTTCGTAGGGCGAGAGACCCAGTACTTC.

The J gene is TRBJ2-7, the V gene TRBV18; D perhaps matches TRBD1 (7 bases). Germline values: CDR1 KGHSH, CDR2 LQKENI. V was trimmed by 5 bases and J by 4 bases, leaving 18 bases between them. CDR3 length: 15 residues. Written as DNA, the CDR3 is TGTGCCAGCTCAGCCCCAGGGGGGCGCGAGTACGAGCAGTACTTC. This translates into CASSAPGGREYEQYF.

This chain connects TRBV5-4 to TRBJ2-5; D not resolved. In germline, CDR1 is SGHNT, CDR2 YYREEE (reference sequence). V was clipped by 4 bases and J by 5 bases, with 6 bases between them. This CDR3 spans 11 amino acids. The CDR3 DNA sequence: TGTGCCAGCAGCATAGAGGAGACCCAGTACTTC. As protein: CASSIEETQYF.

V and J are TRBV6-6 and TRBJ1-1; D call uncertain. Germline lookup yields CDR1 MNHNY and CDR2 SVGAGI (reference sequence). The CDR3 is made up of 15 amino acids. V lost 0 bases and J lost 4, with 12 bases in between. The DNA of the CDR3 is TGTGCCAGCAGTTACTCAGGGCAGTTAGGCACTGAAGCTTTCTTT. Translated, it gives CASSYSGQLGTEAFF.

This clone occurred a few times. V usage is TRBV11-2 and J usage is TRBJ2-2; D tentatively fits TRBD1 or TRBD2 (5 bases each). The germline V and J ends were trimmed by 1 base and 5 bases, with 11 bases remaining between them. This CDR3 spans 15 amino acids. CDR1 SGHAT and CDR2 FQNNGV come from the germline V gene. The CDR3: CASSLGWDQTGELFF. CDR3 DNA sequence: TGTGCCAGCAGCTTAGGGTGGGACCAGACCGGGGAGCTGTTTTTT.

The rearrangement uses TRBV5-1 and TRBJ2-2, with 11 bases identical to TRBD2. Germline assignment: CDR1 SGHRS and CDR2 YFSETQ. Trimming cost V 4 bases and J 3 bases; bases outside gene matches: 2. The CDR3 length is 15 residues. The CDR3 sequence: CASSKLAGDTGELFF. DNA for the CDR3: TGCGCCAGCAGCAAACTAGCGGGGGACACCGGGGAGCTGTTTTTT.

The chain links TRBV18 to TRBJ1-5; possibly TRBD1 for D (6 bases). Per germline, CDR1 KGHSH and CDR2 LQKENI. The CDR3 totals 15 residues. With 5 bases removed from V and 4 bases from J, the gap between germline ends came to 15 bases. The CDR3 reads CASSGGVSLNQPQHF. In DNA, the CDR3 is TGTGCCAGCTCAGGGGGCGTCAGTTTGAATCAGCCCCAGCATTTT. Full variable domain (outside the CDR3, taken from reference TRBV18 and TRBJ1-5): NAGVMQNPRHLVRRRGQEARLRCSPMKGHSHVYWYRQLPEEGLKFMVYLQKENIIDESGMPKERFSAEFPKEGPSILRIQQVVRGDSAAYFCASSGGVSLNQPQHFGDGTRLSIL.

V gene TRBV28 combines with J gene TRBJ2-7; D possibly uses TRBD1 or TRBD2 (5 bases each). Between the trimmed V and J ends, which lost 6 bases and 4 bases, there was a span of 28 bases. The CDR3 loop spans 18 amino acids. Germline assignment: CDR1 MDHEN and CDR2 SYDVKM. CDR3 loop: CASSPLTWVGLGVYEQYF. The DNA for the CDR3 is TGTGCCAGCAGCCCCTTAACTTGGGTAGGCCTGGGGGTATACGAGCAGTACTTC.

Concerning this clone: With a much larger clone just one base away, this may be a read error. Other DNA variants within this sample encode the same CDR3. This chain joins TRBV9 and TRBJ1-2, with D unclear. The V gene's germline CDR1 is SGDLS and CDR2 YYNGEE. Trimming left V 0 bases short and J 5 bases short, with 5 bases between. The CDR3 covers 12 residues. Written as DNA, the CDR3 is TGTGCCAGCAGCGTAGGTGGATATGGCTACACCTTC. The encoded protein is CASSVGGYGYTF. Filled out from reference TRBV9 and TRBJ1-2, the complete variable domain reads DSGVTQTPKHLITATGQRVTLRCSPRSGDLSVYWYQQSLDQGLQFLIQYYNGEERAKGNILERFSAQQFPDLHSELNLSSLELGDSALYFCASSVGGYGYTFGSGTRLTVV.

The CDR3 is CATSRDLAADLAKNIQYF. CDR3 nucleotide sequence: TGTGCCACCAGCAGAGATTTGGCAGCTGATCTAGCCAAAAACATTCAGTACTTC. The V gene is TRBV15, the J gene TRBJ2-4; no reliable D call. The CDR3 extends over 18 amino acids. V was clipped by 0 bases and J by 0 bases, with 15 bases between them. The germline CDR1 and CDR2 sequences are LNHNV and YYDKDF (reference sequence).